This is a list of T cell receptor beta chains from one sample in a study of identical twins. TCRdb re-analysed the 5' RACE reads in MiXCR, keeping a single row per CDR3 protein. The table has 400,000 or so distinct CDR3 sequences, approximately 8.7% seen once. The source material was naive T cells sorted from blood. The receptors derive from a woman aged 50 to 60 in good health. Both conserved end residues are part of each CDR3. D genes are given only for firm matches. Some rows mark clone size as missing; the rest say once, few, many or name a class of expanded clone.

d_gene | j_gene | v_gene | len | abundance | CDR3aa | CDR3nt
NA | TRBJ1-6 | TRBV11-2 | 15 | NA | CASSLRKGGDSPLHF | TGTGCCAGCAGCCTTAGAAAGGGGGGAGATTCACCCCTCCACTTT
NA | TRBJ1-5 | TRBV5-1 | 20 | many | CASSLRLGPRARVSNQPQHF | TGCGCCAGCAGTTTGAGATTGGGACCCCGGGCCAGAGTAAGCAATCAGCCCCAGCATTTT
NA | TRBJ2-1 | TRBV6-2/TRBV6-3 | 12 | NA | CASSTGFNEQFF | TGTGCCAGCAGTACGGGATTCAATGAGCAGTTCTTC
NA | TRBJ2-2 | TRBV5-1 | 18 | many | CASSPDLTGGRNTGELFF | TGCGCCAGCAGCCCTGATTTAACCGGGGGACGGAACACCGGGGAGCTGTTTTTT
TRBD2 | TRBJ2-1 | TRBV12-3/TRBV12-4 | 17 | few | CASSWNPGPRTSGEQFF | TGTGCCAGCAGTTGGAACCCGGGACCGCGGACTAGCGGGGAGCAGTTCTTC
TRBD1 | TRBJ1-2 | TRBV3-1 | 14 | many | CASSYGTGVSGYTF | TGTGCCAGCAGCTACGGGACAGGGGTTAGTGGCTACACCTTC
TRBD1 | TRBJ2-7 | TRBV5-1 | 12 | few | CASSQQGAQQYF | TGCGCCAGCAGCCAACAGGGGGCACAGCAGTACTTC
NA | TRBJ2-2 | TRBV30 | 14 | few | CAWSGSRTAGELFF | TGTGCCTGGAGTGGATCCCGAACCGCCGGGGAGCTGTTTTTT
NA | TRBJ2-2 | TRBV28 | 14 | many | CASSFTSDTGELFF | TGTGCCAGCAGTTTTACTAGTGATACCGGGGAGCTGTTTTTT
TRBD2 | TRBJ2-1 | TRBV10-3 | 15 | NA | CAIRGTSGRDNEQFF | TGTGCCATCAGGGGGACTAGCGGGAGGGACAATGAGCAGTTCTTC
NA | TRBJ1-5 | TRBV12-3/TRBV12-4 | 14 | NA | CASRERVGRQPQHF | TGTGCCAGCAGAGAGCGCGTCGGGAGACAGCCCCAGCATTTT
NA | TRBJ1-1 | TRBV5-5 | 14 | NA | CASSSQSLNTEALF | TGTGCCAGCAGCTCCCAGAGTTTGAACACTGAAGCTCTCTTT
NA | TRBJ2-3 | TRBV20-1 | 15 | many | CSATETRATWDTQYF | TGCAGTGCTACCGAGACAAGGGCCACGTGGGATACGCAGTATTTT
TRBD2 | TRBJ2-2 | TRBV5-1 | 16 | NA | CASSLLAGKYTGELFF | TGCGCCAGCAGCTTGCTAGCGGGAAAGTACACCGGGGAGCTGTTTTTT
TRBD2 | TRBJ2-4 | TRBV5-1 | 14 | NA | CASSLTSGRDIQYF | TGCGCCAGCAGCTTAACTAGCGGGAGAGACATTCAGTACTTC
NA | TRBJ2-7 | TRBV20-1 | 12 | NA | CSARQTSYEQYF | TGCAGTGCTAGACAAACCTCCTACGAGCAGTACTTC
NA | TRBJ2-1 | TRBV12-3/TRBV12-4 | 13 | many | CASSSQGMNEQFF | TGTGCCAGCAGTTCTCAGGGAATGAATGAGCAGTTCTTC
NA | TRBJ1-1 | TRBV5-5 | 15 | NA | CASSLVRGADTEAFF | TGTGCCAGCAGCTTGGTCAGGGGCGCGGACACTGAAGCTTTCTTT
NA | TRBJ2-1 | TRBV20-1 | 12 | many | CSARGAHNEQFF | TGCAGTGCTAGAGGGGCGCACAATGAGCAGTTCTTC
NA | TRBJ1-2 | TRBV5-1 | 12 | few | CASSLGKSGYTF | TGCGCCAGCAGCTTGGGTAAAAGTGGCTACACCTTC
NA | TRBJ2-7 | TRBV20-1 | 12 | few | CSASQVADEQYF | TGCAGTGCTAGTCAAGTGGCCGACGAGCAGTACTTC
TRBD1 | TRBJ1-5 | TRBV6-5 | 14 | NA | CASSRQGINQPQHF | TGTGCCAGCAGTAGACAGGGGATCAATCAGCCCCAGCATTTT
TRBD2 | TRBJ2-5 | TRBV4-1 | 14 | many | CASSQGLARETQYF | TGCGCCAGCAGCCAAGGACTAGCTAGGGAGACCCAGTACTTC
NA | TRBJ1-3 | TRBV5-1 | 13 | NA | CASSRLSGNTIYF | TGCGCCAGCAGTAGACTCTCTGGAAACACCATATATTTT
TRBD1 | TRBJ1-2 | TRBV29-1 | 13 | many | CSVGQGLPHGYTF | TGCAGCGTGGGACAGGGCTTACCCCATGGCTACACCTTC
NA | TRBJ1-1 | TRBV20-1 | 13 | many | CSAVRDFNTEAFF | TGCAGTGCTGTCCGGGACTTCAACACTGAAGCTTTCTTT
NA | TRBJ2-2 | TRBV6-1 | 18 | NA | CASSVNRDPVTNTGELFF | TGTGCCAGCAGCGTAAACCGGGACCCAGTAACGAACACCGGGGAGCTGTTTTTT
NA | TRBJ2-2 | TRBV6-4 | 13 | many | CASSWEVDRELFF | TGTGCCAGCAGTTGGGAAGTTGATAGGGAGCTGTTTTTT
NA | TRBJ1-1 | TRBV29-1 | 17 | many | CSVEEPRTSKWGTEAFF | TGCAGCGTTGAAGAGCCGCGGACCTCCAAATGGGGCACTGAAGCTTTCTTT
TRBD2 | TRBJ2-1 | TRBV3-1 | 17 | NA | CASSQTTSGSSYNEQFF | TGTGCCAGCAGCCAAACAACTAGCGGGAGCTCCTACAATGAGCAGTTCTTC
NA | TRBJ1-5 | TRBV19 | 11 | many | CASRGGQPQHF | TGTGCCAGTAGGGGTGGTCAGCCCCAGCATTTT
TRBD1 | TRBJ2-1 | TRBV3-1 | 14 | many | CASTGTGIVIEQFF | TGTGCCAGCACCGGGACAGGGATTGTCATTGAGCAGTTCTTC
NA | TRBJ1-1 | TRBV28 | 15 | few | CASSLGQGGNTEAFF | TGTGCCAGCAGTTTGGGGCAGGGCGGGAACACTGAAGCTTTCTTT
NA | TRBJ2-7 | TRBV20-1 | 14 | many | CSASGRTKSYEQYF | TGCAGTGCTAGCGGCCGGACAAAATCCTACGAGCAGTACTTC
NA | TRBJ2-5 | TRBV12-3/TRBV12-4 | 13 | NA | CASSSSRVETQYF | TGTGCCAGCAGCTCTAGCAGGGTGGAGACCCAGTACTTC
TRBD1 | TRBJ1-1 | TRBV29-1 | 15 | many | CSVAGTANMNTEAFF | TGCAGCGTTGCCGGGACAGCGAACATGAACACTGAAGCTTTCTTT
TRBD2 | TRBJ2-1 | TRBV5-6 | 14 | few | CASSPTAGVGEQFF | TGTGCCAGCAGCCCAACAGCGGGAGTGGGTGAGCAGTTCTTC
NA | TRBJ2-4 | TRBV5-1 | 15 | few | CASSPRGGAKNIQYF | TGCGCCAGCAGCCCGAGGGGGGGGGCCAAAAACATTCAGTACTTC
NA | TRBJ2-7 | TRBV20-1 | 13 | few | CSARRGSAYEQYF | TGCAGTGCTAGGCGCGGATCGGCCTACGAGCAGTACTTC
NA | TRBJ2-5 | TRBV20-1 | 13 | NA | CSAQGRQQETQYF | TGCAGTGCTCAAGGTCGGCAGCAAGAGACCCAGTACTTC
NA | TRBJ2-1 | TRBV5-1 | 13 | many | CASSPRQRYEQFF | TGCGCCAGCAGCCCACGGCAGCGGTACGAGCAGTTCTTC
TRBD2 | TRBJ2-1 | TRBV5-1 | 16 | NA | CASSIGTSGYYNEQFF | TGCGCCAGCAGCATCGGGACTAGCGGCTACTACAATGAGCAGTTCTTC
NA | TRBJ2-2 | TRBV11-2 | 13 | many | CASSLDLGAELFF | TGTGCCAGCAGCTTAGATCTCGGGGCGGAGCTGTTTTTT
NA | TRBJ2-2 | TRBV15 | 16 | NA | CATSRVSGMTTGELFF | TGTGCCACCAGCAGAGTTTCAGGGATGACCACCGGGGAGCTGTTTTTT
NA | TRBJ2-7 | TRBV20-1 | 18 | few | CSARDVRAEPIVSYEQYF | TGCAGTGCTAGAGATGTGCGAGCGGAACCTATAGTATCCTACGAGCAGTACTTC
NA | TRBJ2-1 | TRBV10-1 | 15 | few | CASSDSRASYNEQFF | TGCGCCAGCAGTGACTCACGGGCCTCCTACAATGAGCAGTTCTTC